Presented here are 15 T cell receptor beta chains from one specimen sequenced in a study of T cells after yellow fever vaccination. TCRdb processed the 5' RACE reads anew with MiXCR; each CDR3 protein has one entry. The table lists a few hundred thousand distinct CDR3 sequences, around a sixth of them singletons. The sequencing used PBMCs, collected 5 to 6 days after the first yellow fever vaccination. The origin of the receptors is a man between 18 and 35 years old who received the YFV17D yellow fever vaccine.

This clonotype was picked up a small number of times. V usage is TRBV6-5 and J usage is TRBJ1-3, with D hard to call. The length of the CDR3 is 15 residues. CDR1 is MNHEY and CDR2 is SVGAGI in the germline V gene. V dropped 4 bases and J dropped 0 bases, with 10 bases sitting between them. For the CDR3, the DNA is TGTGCCAGCAGTTTCATGAGTTCCTCTGGAAACACCATATATTTT. It is translated as CASSFMSSSGNTIYF.

This clonotype was seen a handful of times. The rearrangement uses TRBV10-3 and TRBJ2-3; D is unresolved. The V end was cut by 0 bases, the J end by 4 bases, with 14 bases between. CDR1 ENHRY and CDR2 SYGVKD come from the germline V gene. The CDR3 covers 16 residues. The CDR3 region has the DNA TGTGCCATCAGTGAGTCGGGTCCGATGGGTCCAGATACGCAGTATTTT. It is translated as CAISESGPMGPDTQYF.

The chain carries TRBV6-2 or TRBV6-3 and TRBJ1-6; D may be TRBD1 (6 bases). Trimming left V 0 bases short and J 8 bases short, with 14 bases between. Germline V CDR1 and CDR2: MNHEY, SVGEGT. The CDR3 extends over 16 amino acids. CDR3: CASSYSLGGADSPLHF. CDR3 in DNA: TGTGCCAGCAGTTACTCTTTAGGGGGTGCGGATTCACCCCTCCACTTT.

The rearrangement links TRBV4-3 to TRBJ2-1, with 13 positions matching TRBD2. The ends lost 4 bases at V and 8 bases at J; junction bases unmatched: 5. This CDR3 has 15 residues. Germline V CDR1 and CDR2: LGHNA, YSLEER. CDR3 in amino acids: CASSPRLAGGDEQFF. In DNA form, the CDR3 reads TGCGCCAGCAGCCCCCGACTAGCGGGGGGTGATGAGCAGTTCTTC.

This clonotype was observed a few times. CDR3 DNA: TGCAGCTTGGGAGATAGCACAGATACGCAGTATTTT. Translated: CSLGDSTDTQYF. V is TRBV20-1 and J is TRBJ2-3, with a tentative D call TRBD2 (5 bases). Germline values: CDR1 DFQATT, CDR2 SNEGSKA (reference sequence). The CDR3 is 12 residues long.

The chain recombines TRBV10-3 with TRBJ2-1; a possible D gene is TRBD2 (6 bases). CDR3 length: 14 amino acids. Germline loops: CDR1 ENHRY, CDR2 SYGVKD. With 6 bases removed from V and 7 bases from J, the gap between germline ends came to 16 bases. The CDR3 nucleotides read TGTGCCATCAGAAAGCCGGGGGAAAGGAATGAGCAGTTCTTC. It is translated as CAIRKPGERNEQFF.

The chain joins TRBV4-3 to TRBJ2-7; 8 bases agree with TRBD1. The V segment lost 4 bases and the J segment 4 bases; nucleotides outside the gene matches: 15. Germline V gives CDR1 LGHNA, CDR2 YSLEER. This CDR3 is 17 amino acids long. The CDR3 loop is CASSPSALRQGAYEQYF. The CDR3 region has the DNA TGCGCCAGCAGCCCAAGTGCATTGAGGCAGGGGGCGTACGAGCAGTACTTC.

V usage is TRBV7-8 and J usage is TRBJ1-2; 11 nucleotides agree with TRBD1. V lost 4 bases and J lost 4; bases outside the gene matches: 2. The CDR3 loop spans 14 amino acids. Germline loops: CDR1 SGHVS, CDR2 FQNEAQ. The CDR3 DNA sequence: TGTGCCAGCAGCTGGGGACAGGGGGGCTATGGCTACACCTTC. This sequence encodes CASSWGQGGYGYTF.

A few counts support this clonotype. J is TRBJ2-4 and V is TRBV20-1; the D call may be TRBD1 or TRBD2 (5 bases each). The CDR3 covers 14 residues. Germline V CDR1 and CDR2: DFQATT, SNEGSKA (reference sequence). Trimming removed 5 bases at V and 0 bases at J, with 11 bases between. This chain's CDR3 is CSALRDLAKNIQYF. CDR3 sequence (DNA): TGCAGTGCTCTCCGGGACCTAGCCAAAAACATTCAGTACTTC.

V gene TRBV6-1 combines with J gene TRBJ2-7; D unresolved. Germline V gene data show CDR1 as MNHNS and CDR2 as SASEGT. V shed 1 base and J shed 4 bases, with 8 bases lying between them. This CDR3 spans 13 amino acids. The CDR3 here is CASSEVHKYEQYV. The CDR3 coding sequence is TGTGCCAGCAGTGAAGTCCATAAGTACGAGCAGTACGTC.

This sequence joins TRBV27 and TRBJ1-2; TRBD1 might be the D (5 bases). Germline V gene lookup returns CDR1 MNHEY and CDR2 SMNVEV (reference sequence). CDR3 size: 14 residues. V was cut by 8 bases and J by 5 bases, with 18 bases left in between. The CDR3 region has the DNA TGTGCCAGCTCTCGACGGGGAGGGGTTTATGGCTACACCTTC. Translation: CASSRRGGVYGYTF.

This sequence joins TRBV9 and TRBJ2-7; the D gene is possibly TRBD1 (6 bases). The J call is in doubt because the DNA end fits TRBJ2-5 better. CDR1 is SGDLS, CDR2 YYNGEE, per germline. CDR3 length: 15 amino acids. CDR3 DNA: TGTGCCAGCAGCGCCCAGGGTGGGGGCGGGGAGACCCAGTACTTC. Translating it yields CASSAQGGGGETQYF.

A few counts support this clonotype. V gene TRBV7-8 combines with J gene TRBJ1-1, with a possible D match to TRBD1 (5 bases). Looked up from germline, CDR1 is SGHVS and CDR2 is FQNEAQ. CDR3 size: 13 residues. Trimming stripped 8 bases from V and 0 bases from J, with 10 bases between. The CDR3 region is CASVGHLNTEAFF. The CDR3 coding sequence is TGTGCCAGCGTAGGACATTTGAACACTGAAGCTTTCTTT.

The chain employs TRBV10-2 and TRBJ2-3; 11 bases match TRBD2. Germline V gives CDR1 WSHSY, CDR2 SAAADI. V lost 2 bases and J lost 4; bases outside the gene matches: 11. The CDR3 covers 18 residues. The CDR3 spells CASSEAGVAGGYSDTQYF. The CDR3 DNA reads TGCGCCAGCAGTGAGGCCGGGGTAGCGGGGGGGTACTCAGATACGCAGTATTTT.

Here the CDR3 DNA reads TGTGCCAGCCGGGGGGGAGGGTTCCCCGGGGAGCTGTTTTTT. Protein product: CASRGGGFPGELFF. The V gene is TRBV7-2, the J gene TRBJ2-2; 8 bases align to TRBD2. Germline values: CDR1 SGHTA, CDR2 FQGNSA. V was pared by 8 bases and J by 6 bases, with 8 bases of the junction left unmatched. This CDR3 has 14 amino acids.